This T cell receptor beta chain is from a study of human T cells and chemical hapten exposure. Study-wide findings and caveats: Counts of expanded TCRs (at PT1) showed a positive correlation with patch test score. DPC sensitization left the count of TCRs above 1 in 1000 unchanged.

The CDR3 length is 15 residues. Looked up from germline, CDR1 is SEHNR and CDR2 is FQNEAQ (reference sequence). V lost 4 bases to trimming and J lost 0 bases, with 12 bases between them. Noted time point: pre-sensitization, week 0. The treatment was: therapeutic diphenylcyclopropenone sensitization with weekly scalp DPC. Only a few counts were recorded for this clonotype. Its antigen is still unknown. Using its own MiXCR run on the RACE reads, TCRdb lists one record per CDR3 protein. Among 250,000 or so distinct CDR3 sequences listed, about 7.7% were seen once. This TCR was recovered from a man aged 18 to 29 with alopecia areata. Some clones in this sample may be carry-over from other donors' samples. Sequenced here: whole blood, sampled in connection with sensitization to the hapten diphenylcyclopropenone (DPC). This chain links TRBV7-9 with TRBJ2-5, with D perhaps TRBD1 (5 bases). DNA of the CDR3: TGTGCCAGCAGCTCAGCGCAGGGTTACCAAGAGACCCAGTACTTC. This sequence encodes CASSSAQGYQETQYF.